The rows below give T cell receptor beta chains drawn from one sample of a study of beta chain features in type 1 diabetes. Assay used: immunoSEQ multiplex PCR; TCRdb lists only in-frame clones, some missing. This sample has around 330,000 clones, with 11% found just once. The sample was naive CD4+ T cells from blood. Receptors were obtained from a woman in her 30s in good health. Each CDR3 is given with its conserved first and last residue. The order of the fields is CDR3 length, clone size, V gene, D gene, CDR3 protein. A D gene is named only where the DNA matches it firmly. Size tells how often a clone was seen (once, few, many) or the class of an expanded clone, and some rows leave it out.

14 | NA | TRBV30 | NA | CAWRRADSANEQFF
15 | few | TRBV5-6 | TRBD1 | CASSLADRGNTEAFF
14 | few | TRBV18 | NA | CASSPARGTDTQYF
16 | few | TRBV18 | NA | CASSPRVEEFANEAFF
13 | few | TRBV2 | NA | CASQEAVYDEQFF
14 | few | TRBV28 | NA | CASSSGSSGNTIYF
14 | few | TRBV9 | TRBD2 | CASSGGLAPDTQYF
14 | few | TRBV10-3 | TRBD2 | CASRLAENQETQYF
13 | NA | TRBV14 | NA | CASSSQPGNEQFF
11 | few | TRBV28 | NA | CASRSPTEAFF
15 | few | TRBV11-2 | TRBD1 | CASSLGTGLDTEAFF
16 | NA | TRBV25-1 | TRBD2 | CASSEGLAGGSDTQYF
15 | few | TRBV5-1 | TRBD1 | CASRVTGQPNTEAFF
16 | NA | TRBV9 | NA | CASSLEGRGRTGELFF
16 | few | TRBV7-9 | NA | CASSSQGVGAGAGQYF
14 | NA | TRBV5-1 | NA | CASSPLLAAYEQYF
12 | few | TRBV6-5 | NA | CASRLERQPQHF
14 | few | TRBV5-1 | NA | CASSLRGSQETQYF
15 | NA | TRBV6-6 | TRBD2 | CASSYGLAGYNEQFF
14 | NA | TRBV29-1 | NA | CSAAPGQNTGELFF
17 | NA | TRBV7-2 | TRBD2 | CASKLPSGRAGVGELFF
14 | NA | TRBV5-4 | TRBD1 | CASSLETGFPEAFF
13 | NA | TRBV15 | NA | CATSRARNTEAFF
11 | NA | TRBV27 | NA | CASGVVSTQYF
16 | NA | TRBV15 | NA | CATSRGPATADYGYTF
15 | NA | TRBV6-5 | TRBD2 | CASTPGLALYNEQFF
12 | NA | TRBV28 | NA | CASSLTDTRAFF
15 | few | TRBV14 | NA | CASSQTVSGNQPQHF
14 | few | TRBV9 | TRBD2 | CASSAQTSSGELFF
15 | NA | TRBV7-3 | TRBD1 | CASSSRGTGGHEQFF
16 | few | TRBV7-2 | TRBD2 | CASSWSATSGRNEQFF
14 | few | TRBV28 | TRBD2 | CASSPRGGLDTQYF
13 | NA | TRBV30 | TRBD1 | CAWSDRVHYEQYF
15 | NA | TRBV5-6 | NA | CASSLGGRAATEAFF
16 | NA | TRBV2 | TRBD1 | CASSDGWGTGGQPQHF
15 | NA | TRBV28 | TRBD1 | CASSSPTGGEWEQYF
15 | few | TRBV19 | NA | CASSPEVTGANVLTF
14 | few | TRBV29-1 | TRBD1 | CSVVRGQGNYGYTF
12 | few | TRBV5-1 | NA | CASSPTGPTQYF
15 | few | TRBV5-1 | TRBD2 | CASSPLAGGLDTQYF
14 | few | TRBV6-5 | NA | CASTAGRQTGELFF
14 | NA | TRBV28 | NA | CASSFRQANYGYTF
15 | few | TRBV12-2 | NA | CASRRDRGFWETQYF
14 | NA | TRBV27 | NA | CASMEGTGANVLTF
14 | once | TRBV19 | NA | CASSMYSLNTEAFF
13 | NA | TRBV19 | TRBD1 | CASSGDRQETQYF
15 | NA | TRBV19 | NA | CASSMVGARGNEQFF
14 | few | TRBV28 | TRBD2 | CASMISGRYNEQFF
13 | NA | TRBV7-9 | NA | CASSFGSPETQYF
19 | NA | TRBV27 | TRBD2 | CASSLNPPGLAGGSYEQYF
16 | NA | TRBV30 | TRBD2 | CAWGRIAGMLNNEQFF
14 | few | TRBV6-5 | NA | CASSYDRRYNEQFF
15 | few | TRBV7-2 | TRBD1 | CASSLIGQATGELFF